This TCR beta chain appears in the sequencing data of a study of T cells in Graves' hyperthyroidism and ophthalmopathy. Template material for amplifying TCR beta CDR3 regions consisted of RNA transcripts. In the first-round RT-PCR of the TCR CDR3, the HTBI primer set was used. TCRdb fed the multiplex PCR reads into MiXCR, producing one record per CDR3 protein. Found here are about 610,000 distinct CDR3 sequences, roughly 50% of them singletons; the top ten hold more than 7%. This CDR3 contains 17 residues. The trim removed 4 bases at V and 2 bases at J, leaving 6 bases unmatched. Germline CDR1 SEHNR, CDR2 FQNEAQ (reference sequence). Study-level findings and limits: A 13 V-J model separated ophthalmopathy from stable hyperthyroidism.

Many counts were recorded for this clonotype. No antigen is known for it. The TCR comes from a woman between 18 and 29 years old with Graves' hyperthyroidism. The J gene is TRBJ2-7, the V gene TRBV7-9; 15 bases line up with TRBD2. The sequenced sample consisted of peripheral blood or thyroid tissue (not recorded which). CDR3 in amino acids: CASSSGTSGRPPYEQYF. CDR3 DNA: TGTGCCAGCAGCTCCGGGACTAGCGGGAGGCCCCCCTACGAGCAGTACTTC.